This T cell receptor beta chain is drawn from a study of T-cell memory formation after mild COVID-19. MiXCR, applied by TCRdb to the 5' RACE reads, yields one record per CDR3 protein. The top ten clones hold about 12% of a sample with just under 550,000 distinct CDR3 sequences, about a fifth of them seen once. This clonotype was picked up a small number of times. V was pared by 6 bases and J by 7 bases, with 8 bases of the junction left unmatched. The CDR3 extends over 14 amino acids. CDR1 MNHNY and CDR2 SVGAGI come from the germline V gene (reference sequence). This sequence was found in an adult woman who had mild COVID-19 (a few samples of this study predate the infection). Cell type and time point are not known. The specimen was PBMCs or a T cell subset sorted from them (not recorded which). The chain joins TRBV6-6 to TRBJ2-2; 7 positions match TRBD1. The CDR3 loop is CASRPNRGGGELFF. The CDR3 DNA sequence: TGTGCCAGCAGACCCAACAGGGGCGGCGGGGAGCTGTTTTTT.